Listed below are T cell receptor beta chains from one sample, sequenced in a study of blood T cell repertoires in COVID-19. Repertoires were generated with immunoSEQ multiplex PCR, while TCRdb's copy carries only in-frame clones and drops some. In the table there are around 240,000 clones, 65% to 90% of which are singletons. Sequencing was performed on peripheral blood. The receptors come from a woman aged 50 to 60 with acute or convalescent COVID-19. CDR3s include the opening cysteine and the closing phenylalanine or tryptophan. The order of the fields is D gene, J gene, V gene, clone size, CDR3 DNA, CDR3 protein. The D gene is left open where the match is weak. Size is stated for part of the rows, as once, few or many counts, or as a class when the clone is expanded.

- TRBJ2-7 TRBV7-8 once TGTGCCAGCAGCTTAGCGACAGATTACGAGCAGTACTTC CASSLATDYEQYF
- TRBJ2-1 TRBV3-1/TRBV3-2 - TGTGCCAGCAGCCAAGTAGGTCTGAGAGCGGAGCAGTTCTTC CASSQVGLRAEQFF
TRBD2 TRBJ2-1 TRBV14 - TGTGCCAGCAGCCAAGGGGGTAGCGGGAGGGCCAAGAATGAGCAGTTCTTC CASSQGGSGRAKNEQFF
TRBD1 TRBJ1-2 TRBV2 - TGTGCCAGCAGTGACCCGACAGGGGGCCAGGGCTACACCTTC CASSDPTGGQGYTF
- TRBJ2-5 TRBV28 - TGTGCCAGCAGTTTAAGTCCAGCGAAAACGATTCAGACCCAGTACTTC CASSLSPAKTIQTQYF
- TRBJ2-7 TRBV30 - TGTGCCTGGAGAACTAGTGTCTCCGAGCAGTACTTC CAWRTSVSEQYF
TRBD1 TRBJ1-6 TRBV23-1 - TGCGCCAGCGGGAACCGGGACAGGGCCTCACCCCTCCACTTT CASGNRDRASPLHF
- TRBJ2-5 TRBV19 - TGTGCCAGTAGTAGTCAGGTCCGAGAGACCCAGTACTTC CASSSQVRETQYF
TRBD1 TRBJ2-7 TRBV11-2 - TGTGCCAGCAGCTTGGACAGGGGATTTCCTTACGAGCAGTACTTC CASSLDRGFPYEQYF
- TRBJ2-2 TRBV2 once TGTGCCAGCAGCGTCTCCGGTGCGAACACCGGGGAGCTGTTTTTT CASSVSGANTGELFF
- TRBJ2-7 TRBV6-1 - TGTGCCAGCAGTGAACGGGGCAGGGACTTGATCGAGCAGTACTTC CASSERGRDLIEQYF
TRBD1 TRBJ1-5 TRBV11-2 - TGTGCCAGCAGCTTCCGGGACAGGCATAGCAATCAGCCCCAGCATTTT CASSFRDRHSNQPQHF
TRBD2 TRBJ2-1 TRBV16 - TGTGCCAGCAGCCAATGGCTAGCGGGGGCCTACAATGAGCAGTTCTTC CASSQWLAGAYNEQFF
- TRBJ1-2 TRBV4-2 - TGTGCCAGCAGCATCCCCAGGGCGTCTAACTATGGCTACACCTTC CASSIPRASNYGYTF
- TRBJ1-2 TRBV25-1 - TGTGCCAGCAGTGACTCTTCAGGGGTCAACTATGGCTACACCTTC CASSDSSGVNYGYTF
- TRBJ2-1 TRBV4-1 - TGCGCCAGCAGCCATGGGGCGTACAATGAGCAGTTCTTC CASSHGAYNEQFF
TRBD1 TRBJ1-3 TRBV28 - TGTGCCAGCAGCAGATGGACAGGGTACGGAAACACCATATATTTT CASSRWTGYGNTIYF
TRBD1 TRBJ1-2 TRBV6-2/TRBV6-3 - TGTGCCAGCAGTTGGTACCGGGACAGGGGTGGCTACACCTTC CASSWYRDRGGYTF
- TRBJ1-1 TRBV11-3 - TGTGCCAGCAGCTTCGGACCGCGGGAGGGGAACACTGAAGCTTTCTTT CASSFGPREGNTEAFF
TRBD2 TRBJ2-3 TRBV11-2 - TGTGCCAGCAGCCTCCGGGTAGCGGGGGCCTTTGCCCCAACAGATACGCAGTATTTT CASSLRVAGAFAPTDTQYF
TRBD1 TRBJ1-4 TRBV14 - TGTGCCAGCAGCCCAGGGGGGTATGGTGAAAAACTGTTTTTT CASSPGGYGEKLFF
TRBD1 TRBJ1-1 TRBV18 - TGTGCCAGCTCACCTTCGCGATCGGGACAGGGGAACACTGAAGCTTTCTTT CASSPSRSGQGNTEAFF
TRBD1 TRBJ2-7 TRBV19 - TGTGCCAGTAGTACCCGACAGGGAAGAGCCTACGAGCAGTACTTC CASSTRQGRAYEQYF
- TRBJ1-6 TRBV19 - TGTGCCAGTAGTCCGATGGGGGGGGCAATTTCACCCCTCCACTTT CASSPMGGAISPLHF
- TRBJ2-5 TRBV20-1 once TGCAGTGCTAGTAGGACAGCCCAAGAGACCCAGTACTTC CSASRTAQETQYF
TRBD2 TRBJ2-7 TRBV4-1 - TGCGCCAGCAGCCCTCTTTACAGCGGGGGCACCTACGAGCAGTACTTC CASSPLYSGGTYEQYF
TRBD1 TRBJ1-1 TRBV6-5 - TGTGCCAGTCTAGTTGGACAGGGGGGAACTGAAGCTTTCTTT CASLVGQGGTEAFF
- TRBJ1-3 TRBV5-4 - TGTGCCAGCAGCTCATCGGGGAACTCTGGAAACACCATATATTTT CASSSSGNSGNTIYF
- TRBJ2-3 TRBV29-1 - TGCAGCGTTGGGCTGAGACAAACAGATACGCAGTATTTT CSVGLRQTDTQYF
- TRBJ1-6 TRBV30 - TGTGCCTGGAGTGTGCAGGAGGATTCACCCCTCCACTTT CAWSVQEDSPLHF
TRBD1 TRBJ2-7 TRBV2 - TGTGCCAGCAACCGACAGGGAAGCTCCTACGAGCAGTACTTC CASNRQGSSYEQYF
- TRBJ1-1 TRBV19 once TGTGCCAGTAGTATCCGGGACACAAACACTGAAGCTTTCTTT CASSIRDTNTEAFF
TRBD1 TRBJ1-2 TRBV7-2 - TGTGCCAGCAGCTTAGCACAGGGGGCGCTCTATGGCTACACCTTC CASSLAQGALYGYTF
- TRBJ2-7 TRBV28 - TGTGCCAGCAACCTGGGGGGGCAACCAGGGCTAGCGGAGTACGAGCAGTACTTC CASNLGGQPGLAEYEQYF
- TRBJ2-2 TRBV7-2 few TGTGCCAGCAGCGCCGCGGGACTCCCGGGGACCGGGGAGCTGTTTTTT CASSAAGLPGTGELFF
TRBD2 TRBJ2-3 TRBV7-8 - TGTGCCAGCAGCCCACTAGCGGGGTCGAGCACAGATACGCAGTATTTT CASSPLAGSSTDTQYF
TRBD1 TRBJ2-7 TRBV28 - TGTGCCAGCAGTGCAACCGGGACAGGGGCCTACGAGCAGTACTTC CASSATGTGAYEQYF
- TRBJ1-1 TRBV6-5 - TGTGCCAGCAGTTATCAAGTGGGCAGTCGTCCCGAAGCTTTCTTT CASSYQVGSRPEAFF
- TRBJ1-1 TRBV5-4 - TGTGCCACCCAGACTGCTATGAACACTGAAGCTTTCTTT CATQTAMNTEAFF
TRBD1 TRBJ1-1 TRBV5-1 - TGCGCCAGCACCTCCGGACAGGGATCCACTGAAGCTTTCTTT CASTSGQGSTEAFF
TRBD2 TRBJ2-1 TRBV4-2 - TGTGCCAGCAGCCAAGATTACGGGGGACTAGCCAGTGAGCAGTTCTTC CASSQDYGGLASEQFF
- TRBJ2-1 TRBV6-4 - TGTGCCAGCTCCCCCCAATCCTACAATGAGCAGTTCTTC CASSPQSYNEQFF
- TRBJ1-1 TRBV6-6 - TGTGCCAGCAGTTACGGGCAGGGTAAAGCTTTCTTT CASSYGQGKAFF
- TRBJ1-1 TRBV23-1 - TGCGCCAGCAGTCAAGGAGGATCCTCCATGAACACTGAAGCTTTCTTT CASSQGGSSMNTEAFF
- TRBJ1-2 TRBV19 - TGTGCCAGTACCCGGGACAAATATGGCTACACCTTC CASTRDKYGYTF
TRBD2 TRBJ2-1 TRBV5-1 - TGCGCCAGTAGCCTGCGGGGCGGGAGGGCCGTGGATGAGCAGTTCTTC CASSLRGGRAVDEQFF
TRBD2 TRBJ2-7 TRBV6-5 - TGTGCCAGCAGTTACGCCGTAACTAGCGGCGAGCAGTACTTC CASSYAVTSGEQYF